Detailed here is one T cell receptor (beta chain). Its target is not known. This specimen belongs to a study of beta chain features in type 1 diabetes. Notes on the study in general: Among all four CD4+ subsets, Type 1 diabetes patients had TCRB CDR3s that were moderately but significantly shorter.

After removal of 8 bases from V and 5 bases from J, the junction contained 5 bases not matched to a gene. CDR3 size: 15 residues. CDR1 and CDR2 from the germline V gene are SNHLY and FYNNEI. Expressed TCRB transcripts got sequenced, as all isolated RNA was reverse transcribed. Assay: immunoSEQ multiplex PCR; the TCRdb copy retains only in-frame clones and omits some. Of roughly 180,000 clones in the sample, approximately 8.1% were seen once. Post-sort purity exceeded 98% for all sorted populations. This clonotype was obtained from a woman in her 40s with type 1 diabetes. The material sequenced was central memory CD4+ T cells from blood. The chain has TRBV2 and TRBJ1-6; 11 nucleotides agree with TRBD1. CDR3 sequence reads: CASAPDRGHNSPLHF. CDR3 coding DNA: TGTGCCAGCGCCCCGGACAGGGGGCATAATTCACCCCTCCACTTT.